Each of the 2 T cell receptor beta chains below was sequenced from the same sample in a study of control samples from healthy donors and cancer patients (dated by TCRdb to 2020 to 2021). The method behind the library was the immunoSEQ multiplex PCR assay. Sourced from immuneACCESS, this table was stored by TCRdb with only in-frame sequences that have V and J called. A share of the clones is absent; for the studies checked, an unresolved V gene accounts for under half, and the remainder has no known explanation. The sample table records about 120,000 clones; 88% of these occur just once. 2% to 2.5% of the sample is taken by the ten largest. The sequencing sample was made of blood. The receptors were sampled from a woman between 65 and 79 years old in good health.

This chain connects TRBV5-1 to TRBJ1-3; 7 bases align to TRBD1. With 4 bases clipped from V and 0 bases from J, the junction kept 7 bases outside the gene matches. The CDR3 totals 16 residues. Germline V gives CDR1 SGHRS, CDR2 YFSETQ. As DNA, the CDR3 is TGCGCCAGCAGCGCCACAGGGGTCCTCTCTGGAAACACCATATATTTT. Translated, it gives CASSATGVLSGNTIYF.

This chain connects TRBV3-1 (or the pseudogene TRBV3-2) to TRBJ2-7, with 10 bases fitting TRBD2. With V trimmed by 3 bases and J by 5 bases, 7 bases remained unmatched. This CDR3 has 15 amino acids. Per germline, CDR1 LGHDT and CDR2 YNNKEL (reference sequence). CDR3: CASSQETLAGNEQYF. For the CDR3, the DNA is TGTGCCAGCAGCCAGGAAACACTAGCGGGAAACGAGCAGTACTTC.